This T cell receptor beta chain was identified in a study of vaccination effects on CD4 cells after COVID-19. General study findings and limits: Healthy vaccinees had only 1 of 255 vaccine-induced clones cross-react with common cold coronaviruses.

V was cut by 7 bases and J by 5 bases, with 8 bases left in between. This CDR3 spans 12 amino acids. Germline V CDR1 and CDR2: SNHLY, FYNNEI. Sequencing was performed with immunoSEQ multiplex PCR; in TCRdb, only in-frame clones are kept and a portion is missing. The sample holds roughly 71,000 clones; over 70% are singletons and the top ten take 1% to 1.5%. Prior to sequencing, the ViraFEST assay stimulated PBMC with viral peptide pools, which expanded the antigen-specific CD4+ T cells. CD4+ T cell isolation took place after about 11 days of culture. All participants had two doses of either the BNT162b2 or mRNA-1273 vaccine. Having tested negative for nucleocapsid antibodies, the vaccine recipients showed no prior SARS-CoV-2 infection. Culturing of a few million PBMC per well took place with around 10 IU/ml IL-2 and 9.5 to 10 ug/ml peptides. Comments on this clone: Its specificity is not known.

Sequences were derived from CD4+ T cells from PBMCs cultured with HCoV-229E spike peptides, sampled after COVID-19 vaccination. This TCR came from a human donor who received a COVID-19 vaccine. The chain carries TRBV2 and TRBJ2-2; D is undetermined. In DNA form, the CDR3 reads TGTGCCAGCACTTGGTCTACCGGGGAGCTGTTTTTT. Translation: CASTWSTGELFF.